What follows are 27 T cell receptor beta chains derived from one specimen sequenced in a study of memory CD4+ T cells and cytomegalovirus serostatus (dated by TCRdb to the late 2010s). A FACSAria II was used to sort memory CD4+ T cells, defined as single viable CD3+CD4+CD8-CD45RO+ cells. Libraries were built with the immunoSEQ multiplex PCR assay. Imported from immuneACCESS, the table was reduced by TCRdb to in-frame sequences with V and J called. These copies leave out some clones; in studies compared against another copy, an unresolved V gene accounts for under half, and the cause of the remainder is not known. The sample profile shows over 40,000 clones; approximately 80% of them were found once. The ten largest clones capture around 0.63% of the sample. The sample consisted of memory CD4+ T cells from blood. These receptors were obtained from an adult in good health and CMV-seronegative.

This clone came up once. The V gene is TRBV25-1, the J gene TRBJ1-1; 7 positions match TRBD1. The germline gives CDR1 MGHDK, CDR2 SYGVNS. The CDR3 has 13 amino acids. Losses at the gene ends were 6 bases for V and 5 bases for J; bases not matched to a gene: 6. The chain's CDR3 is CASRRIQGTEAFF. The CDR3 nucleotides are TGTGCCAGCAGGCGCATACAGGGGACTGAAGCTTTCTTT.

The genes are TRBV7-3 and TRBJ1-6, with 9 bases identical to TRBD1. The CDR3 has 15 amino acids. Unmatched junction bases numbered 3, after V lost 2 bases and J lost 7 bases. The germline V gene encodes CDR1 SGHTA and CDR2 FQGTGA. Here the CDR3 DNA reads TGTGCCAGCAGCTTAGGGACAGGGTGGAATTCACCCCTCCACTTT. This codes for CASSLGTGWNSPLHF.

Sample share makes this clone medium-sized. The CDR3 region is CASTPGQGSNQPQHF. The CDR3 nucleotides are TGTGCCAGTACCCCGGGACAGGGGAGCAATCAGCCCCAGCATTTT. The V gene is TRBV19, the J gene TRBJ1-5; 10 nucleotides match TRBD1. The ends lost 7 bases at V and 1 base at J; junction bases unmatched: 4. This CDR3 is built from 15 residues. Looked up from germline, CDR1 is LNHDA and CDR2 is SQIVND (reference sequence).

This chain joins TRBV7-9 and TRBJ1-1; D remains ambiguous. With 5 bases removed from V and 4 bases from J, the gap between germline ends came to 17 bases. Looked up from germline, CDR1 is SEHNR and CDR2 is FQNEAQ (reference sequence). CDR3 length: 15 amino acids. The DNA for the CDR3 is TGTGCCAGCAGCCCCTTGACCGGACGGAGCACTGAAGCTTTCTTT. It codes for CASSPLTGRSTEAFF.

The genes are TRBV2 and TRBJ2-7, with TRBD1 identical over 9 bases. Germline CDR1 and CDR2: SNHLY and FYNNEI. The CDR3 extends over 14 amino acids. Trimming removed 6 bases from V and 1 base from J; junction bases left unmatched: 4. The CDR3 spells CASRDRGTSYEQYF. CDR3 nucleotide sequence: TGTGCCAGCAGGGACAGGGGTACTTCCTACGAGCAGTACTTC.

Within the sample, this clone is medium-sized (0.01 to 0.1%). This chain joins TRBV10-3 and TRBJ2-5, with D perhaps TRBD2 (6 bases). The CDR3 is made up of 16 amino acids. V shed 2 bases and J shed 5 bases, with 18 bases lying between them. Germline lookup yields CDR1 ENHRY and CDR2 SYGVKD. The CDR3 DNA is TGTGCCATCAGTGAGCGGGAGATCAGGGAGTCGGAGACCCAGTACTTC. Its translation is CAISEREIRESETQYF.

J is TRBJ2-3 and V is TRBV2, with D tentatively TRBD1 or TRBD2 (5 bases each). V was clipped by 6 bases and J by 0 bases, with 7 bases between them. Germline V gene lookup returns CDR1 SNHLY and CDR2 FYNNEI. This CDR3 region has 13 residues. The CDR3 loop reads CASRRDSTDTQYF. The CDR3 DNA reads TGTGCCAGCAGGAGGGACAGCACAGATACGCAGTATTTT.

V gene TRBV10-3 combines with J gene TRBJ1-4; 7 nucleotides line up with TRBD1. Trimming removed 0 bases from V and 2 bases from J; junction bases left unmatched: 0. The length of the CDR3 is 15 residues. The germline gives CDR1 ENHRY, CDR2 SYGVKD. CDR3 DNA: TGTGCCATCAGTGAGTCCAGGGGGACTAATGAAAAACTGTTTTTT. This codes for CAISESRGTNEKLFF.

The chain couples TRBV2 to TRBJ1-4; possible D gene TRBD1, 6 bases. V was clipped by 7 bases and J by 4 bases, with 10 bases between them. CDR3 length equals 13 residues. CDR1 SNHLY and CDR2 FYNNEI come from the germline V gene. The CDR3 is CASKQGGNEKLFF. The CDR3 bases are TGTGCCAGCAAACAGGGTGGTAATGAAAAACTGTTTTTT.

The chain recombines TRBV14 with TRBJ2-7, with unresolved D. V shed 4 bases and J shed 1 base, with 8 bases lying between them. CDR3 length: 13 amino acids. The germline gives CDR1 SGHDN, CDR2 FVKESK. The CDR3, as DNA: TGTGCCAGCAGCCCCCTAGGTTCCTACGAGCAGTACTTC. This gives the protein CASSPLGSYEQYF.

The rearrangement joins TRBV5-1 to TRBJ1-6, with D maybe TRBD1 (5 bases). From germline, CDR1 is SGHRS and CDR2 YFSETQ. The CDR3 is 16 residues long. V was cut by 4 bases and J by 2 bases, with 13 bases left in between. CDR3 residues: CASSPGGSTYNSPLHF. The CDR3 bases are TGCGCCAGCAGCCCGGGGGGTAGCACCTATAATTCACCCCTCCACTTT.

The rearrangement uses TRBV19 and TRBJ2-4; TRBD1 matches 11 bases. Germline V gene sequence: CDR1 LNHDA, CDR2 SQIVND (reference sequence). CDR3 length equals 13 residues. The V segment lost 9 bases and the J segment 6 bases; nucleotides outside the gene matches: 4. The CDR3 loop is CASGTGGLNIQYF. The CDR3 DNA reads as TGTGCCAGCGGGACAGGGGGATTAAACATTCAGTACTTC. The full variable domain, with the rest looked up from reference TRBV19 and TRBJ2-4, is DGGITQSPKYLFRKEGQNVTLSCEQNLNHDAMYWYRQDPGQGLRLIYYSQIVNDFQKGDIAEGYSVSREKKESFPLTVTSAQKNPTAFYLCASGTGGLNIQYFGAGTRLSVL.

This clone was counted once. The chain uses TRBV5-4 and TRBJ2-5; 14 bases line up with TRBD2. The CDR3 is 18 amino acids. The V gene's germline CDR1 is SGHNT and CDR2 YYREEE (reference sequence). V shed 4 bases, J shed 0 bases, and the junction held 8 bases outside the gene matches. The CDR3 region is CASSAGLAGGLNQETQYF. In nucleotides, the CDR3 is TGTGCCAGCAGCGCCGGACTAGCGGGGGGCCTAAACCAAGAGACCCAGTACTTC.

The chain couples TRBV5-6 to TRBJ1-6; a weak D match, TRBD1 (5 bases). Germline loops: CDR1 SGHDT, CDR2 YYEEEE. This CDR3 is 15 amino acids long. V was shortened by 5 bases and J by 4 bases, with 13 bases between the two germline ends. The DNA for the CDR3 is TGTGCCAGCAGATGGGGGGGGGAATATAATTCACCCCTCCACTTT. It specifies CASRWGGEYNSPLHF.

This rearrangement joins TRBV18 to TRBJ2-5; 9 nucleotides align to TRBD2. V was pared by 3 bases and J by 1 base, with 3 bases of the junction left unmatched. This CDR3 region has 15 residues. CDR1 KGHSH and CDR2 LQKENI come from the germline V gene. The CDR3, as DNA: TGTGCCAGCTCACCCAGTAGCGGGGGCCAAGAGACCCAGTACTTC. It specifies CASSPSSGGQETQYF. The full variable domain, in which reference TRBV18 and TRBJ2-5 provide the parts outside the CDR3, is NAGVMQNPRHLVRRRGQEARLRCSPMKGHSHVYWYRQLPEEGLKFMVYLQKENIIDESGMPKERFSAEFPKEGPSILRIQQVVRGDSAAYFCASSPSSGGQETQYFGPGTRLLVL.

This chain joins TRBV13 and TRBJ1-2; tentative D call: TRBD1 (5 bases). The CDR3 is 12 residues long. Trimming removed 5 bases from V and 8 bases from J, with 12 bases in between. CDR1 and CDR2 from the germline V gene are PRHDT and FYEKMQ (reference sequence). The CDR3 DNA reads TGTGCCAGCAGCCCCCGGGGCGAGGGCTACACCTTC. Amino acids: CASSPRGEGYTF.

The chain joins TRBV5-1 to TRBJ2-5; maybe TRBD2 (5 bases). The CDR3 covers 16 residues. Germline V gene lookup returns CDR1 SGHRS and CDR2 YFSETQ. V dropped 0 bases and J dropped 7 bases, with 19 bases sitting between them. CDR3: CASSLGTEGGRGTQYF. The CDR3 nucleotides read TGCGCCAGCAGCTTGGGAACCGAGGGCGGTCGGGGGACCCAGTACTTC.

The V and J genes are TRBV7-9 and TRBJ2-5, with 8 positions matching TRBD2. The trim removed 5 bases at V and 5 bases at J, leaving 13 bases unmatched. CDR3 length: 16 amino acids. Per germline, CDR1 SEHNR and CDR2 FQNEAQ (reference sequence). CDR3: CASSPGPGLAGETQYF. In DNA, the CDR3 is TGTGCCAGCAGCCCGGGACCCGGACTAGCTGGGGAGACCCAGTACTTC.

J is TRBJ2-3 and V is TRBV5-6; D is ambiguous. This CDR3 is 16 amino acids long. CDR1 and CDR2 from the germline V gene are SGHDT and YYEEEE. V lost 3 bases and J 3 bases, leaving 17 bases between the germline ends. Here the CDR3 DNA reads TGTGCCAGCAGCTCCCGGACCGCCTTTAATACAGATACGCAGTATTTT. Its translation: CASSSRTAFNTDTQYF.

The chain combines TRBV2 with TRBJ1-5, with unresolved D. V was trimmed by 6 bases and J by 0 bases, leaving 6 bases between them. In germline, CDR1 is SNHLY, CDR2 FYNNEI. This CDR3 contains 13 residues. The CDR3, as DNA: TGTGCCAGCAGAGTAAATAGCAATCAGCCCCAGCATTTT. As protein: CASRVNSNQPQHF.

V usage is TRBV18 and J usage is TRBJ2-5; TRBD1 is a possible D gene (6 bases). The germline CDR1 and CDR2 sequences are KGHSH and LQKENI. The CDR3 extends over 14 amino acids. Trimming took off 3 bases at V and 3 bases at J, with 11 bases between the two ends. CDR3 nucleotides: TGTGCCAGCTCACCGAACAGGGTAGAAGAGACCCAGTACTTC. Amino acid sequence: CASSPNRVEETQYF.

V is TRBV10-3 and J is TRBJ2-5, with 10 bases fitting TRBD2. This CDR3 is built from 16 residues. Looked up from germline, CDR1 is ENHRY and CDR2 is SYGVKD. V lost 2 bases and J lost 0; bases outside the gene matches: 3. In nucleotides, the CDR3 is TGTGCCATCAGTGAGGGACTAGCGGAGTACCAAGAGACCCAGTACTTC. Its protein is CAISEGLAEYQETQYF.

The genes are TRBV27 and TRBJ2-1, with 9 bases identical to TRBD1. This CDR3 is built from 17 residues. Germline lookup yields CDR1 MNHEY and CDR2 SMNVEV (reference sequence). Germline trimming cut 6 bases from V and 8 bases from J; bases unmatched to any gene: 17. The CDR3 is CASSRKGTGSSRDEQFF. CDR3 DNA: TGTGCCAGCAGCCGCAAGGGGACAGGGTCCTCTAGGGATGAGCAGTTCTTC.

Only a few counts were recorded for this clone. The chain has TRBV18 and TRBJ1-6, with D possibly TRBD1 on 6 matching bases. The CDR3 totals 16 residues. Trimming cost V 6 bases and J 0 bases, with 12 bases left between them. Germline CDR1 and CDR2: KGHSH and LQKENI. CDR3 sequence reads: CASSGGASSYNSPLHF. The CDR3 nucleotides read TGTGCCAGCTCCGGGGGGGCGAGCTCCTATAATTCACCCCTCCACTTT.

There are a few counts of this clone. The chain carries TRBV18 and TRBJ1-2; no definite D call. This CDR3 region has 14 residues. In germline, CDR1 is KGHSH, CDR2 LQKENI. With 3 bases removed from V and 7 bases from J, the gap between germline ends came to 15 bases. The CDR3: CASSPPELVPGYTF. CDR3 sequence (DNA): TGTGCCAGCTCACCCCCAGAACTTGTGCCTGGCTACACCTTC.

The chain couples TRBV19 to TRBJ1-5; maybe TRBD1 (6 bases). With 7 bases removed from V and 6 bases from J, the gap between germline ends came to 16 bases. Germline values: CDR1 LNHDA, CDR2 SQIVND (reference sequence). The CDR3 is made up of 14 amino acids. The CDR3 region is CASTSTGSGQPQHF. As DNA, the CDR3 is TGTGCCAGTACCTCAACAGGGTCGGGTCAGCCCCAGCATTTT.

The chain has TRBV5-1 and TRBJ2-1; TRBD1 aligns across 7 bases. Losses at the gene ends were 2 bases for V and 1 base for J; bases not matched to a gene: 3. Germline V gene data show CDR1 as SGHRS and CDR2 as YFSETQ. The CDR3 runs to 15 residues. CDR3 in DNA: TGCGCCAGCAGCTTTCAGGGGGAGTCCTACAATGAGCAGTTCTTC. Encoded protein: CASSFQGESYNEQFF.